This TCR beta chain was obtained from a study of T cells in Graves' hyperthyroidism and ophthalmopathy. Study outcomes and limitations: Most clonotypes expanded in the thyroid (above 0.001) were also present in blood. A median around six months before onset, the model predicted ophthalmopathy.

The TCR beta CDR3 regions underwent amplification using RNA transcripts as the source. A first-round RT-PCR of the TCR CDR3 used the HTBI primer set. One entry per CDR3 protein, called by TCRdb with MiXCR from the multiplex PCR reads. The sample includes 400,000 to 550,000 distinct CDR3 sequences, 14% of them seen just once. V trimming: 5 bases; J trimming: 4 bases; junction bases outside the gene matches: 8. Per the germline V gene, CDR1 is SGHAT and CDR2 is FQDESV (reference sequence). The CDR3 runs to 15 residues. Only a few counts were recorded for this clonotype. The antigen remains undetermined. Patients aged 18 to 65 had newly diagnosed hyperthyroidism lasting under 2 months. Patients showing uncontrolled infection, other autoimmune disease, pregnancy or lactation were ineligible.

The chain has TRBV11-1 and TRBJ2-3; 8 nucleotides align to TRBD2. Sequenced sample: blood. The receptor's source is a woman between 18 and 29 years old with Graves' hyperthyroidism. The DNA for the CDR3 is TGTGCCAGCAGCCAAGAATCCGGGAGGGCAGATACGCAGTATTTT. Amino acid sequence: CASSQESGRADTQYF.